This T cell receptor beta chain comes out of a study of T-cell memory formation after mild COVID-19. TCRdb re-analysed the 5' RACE reads in MiXCR, keeping a single row per CDR3 protein. Of roughly 600,000 distinct CDR3 sequences detected, approximately 18% appear once; the ten largest clones hold about 12%. The CDR3 is 14 residues long. Trimming cost V 3 bases and J 3 bases, with 11 bases left between them. The study, taken as a whole, reports: Shrinking CD4+ clones were chiefly CM and EM; CD8+ ones were chiefly EMRA. There was no confirmation that second-wave clones peaking on day 37 were SARS-CoV-2 specific.

This clonotype has a handful of counts. Its cognate antigen is unknown. The material sequenced was PBMCs or a T cell subset sorted from them (not recorded which). This rearrangement joins TRBV12-3 or TRBV12-4 to TRBJ2-5; D gene unclear. This receptor was taken from an adult woman who had mild COVID-19 (a few samples of this study predate the infection). Cell type and time point are not known. The CDR3 DNA reads as TGTGCCAGCAGTTTTTCCCCAGGCAAAGAGACCCAGTACTTC. Protein product: CASSFSPGKETQYF.